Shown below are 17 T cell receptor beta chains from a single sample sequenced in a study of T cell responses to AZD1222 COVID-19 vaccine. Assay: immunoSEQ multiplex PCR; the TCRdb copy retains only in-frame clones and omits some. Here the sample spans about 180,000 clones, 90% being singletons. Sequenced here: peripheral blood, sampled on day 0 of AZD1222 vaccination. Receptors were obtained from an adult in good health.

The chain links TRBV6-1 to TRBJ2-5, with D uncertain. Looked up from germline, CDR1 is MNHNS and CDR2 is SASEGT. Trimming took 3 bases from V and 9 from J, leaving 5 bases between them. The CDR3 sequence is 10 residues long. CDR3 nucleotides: TGTGCCAGCAGTGACGCGGCCCAGTACTTC. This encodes CASSDAAQYF.

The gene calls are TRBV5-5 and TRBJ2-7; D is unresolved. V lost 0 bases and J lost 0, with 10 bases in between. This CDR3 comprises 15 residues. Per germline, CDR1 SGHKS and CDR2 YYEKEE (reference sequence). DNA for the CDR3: TGTGCCAGCAGCTTGGGACGCTCTGGCTCCTACGAGCAGTACTTC. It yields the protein CASSLGRSGSYEQYF.

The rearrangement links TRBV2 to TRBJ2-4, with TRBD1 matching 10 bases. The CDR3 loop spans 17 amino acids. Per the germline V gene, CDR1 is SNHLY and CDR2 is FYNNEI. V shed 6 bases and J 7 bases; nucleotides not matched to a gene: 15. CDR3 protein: CASRVRGQGFLGNIQYF. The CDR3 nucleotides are TGTGCCAGCAGGGTCCGGGGACAGGGGTTCTTGGGGAACATTCAGTACTTC.

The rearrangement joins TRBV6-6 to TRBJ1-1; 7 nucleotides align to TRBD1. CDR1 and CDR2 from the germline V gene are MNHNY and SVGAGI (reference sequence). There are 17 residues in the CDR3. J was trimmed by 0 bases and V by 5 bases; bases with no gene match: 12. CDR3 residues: CASSPRWTGKMNTEAFF. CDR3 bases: TGTGCCAGCAGTCCCCGGTGGACAGGCAAAATGAACACTGAAGCTTTCTTT.

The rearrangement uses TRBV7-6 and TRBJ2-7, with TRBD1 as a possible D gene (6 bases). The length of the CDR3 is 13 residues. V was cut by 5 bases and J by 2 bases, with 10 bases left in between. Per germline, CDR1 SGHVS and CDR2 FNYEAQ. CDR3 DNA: TGTGCCAGCAGCCCGGACAGCACCTACGAGCAGTACTTC. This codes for CASSPDSTYEQYF.

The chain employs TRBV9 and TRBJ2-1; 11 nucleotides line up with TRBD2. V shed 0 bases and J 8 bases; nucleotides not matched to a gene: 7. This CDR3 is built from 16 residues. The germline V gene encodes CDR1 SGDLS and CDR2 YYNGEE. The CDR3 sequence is CASSVESSGGRYEQFF. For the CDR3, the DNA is TGTGCCAGCAGCGTAGAATCTAGCGGGGGGAGGTATGAGCAGTTCTTC.

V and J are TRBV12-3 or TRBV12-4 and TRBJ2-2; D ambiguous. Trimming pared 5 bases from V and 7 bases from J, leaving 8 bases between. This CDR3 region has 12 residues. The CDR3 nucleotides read TGTGCCAGCAGTGCCCACAACGGGGAGCTGTTTTTT. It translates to CASSAHNGELFF.

CDR3 protein: CASSRRGYRGRFGNTIYF. The CDR3, as DNA: TGTGCCAGCAGCCGCCGGGGATACAGGGGGCGATTTGGAAACACCATATATTTT. The chain recombines TRBV7-2 with TRBJ1-3; 9 bases align to TRBD1. V lost 5 bases, J lost 3 bases, and 14 bases stayed unmatched. Germline V gene sequence: CDR1 SGHTA, CDR2 FQGNSA. This CDR3 has 18 residues.

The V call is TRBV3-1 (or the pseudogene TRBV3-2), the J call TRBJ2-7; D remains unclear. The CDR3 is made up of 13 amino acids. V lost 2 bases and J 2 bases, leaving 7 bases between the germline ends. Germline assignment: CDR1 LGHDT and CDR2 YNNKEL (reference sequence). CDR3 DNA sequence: TGTGCCAGCAGCCAACATGACCCCTACGAGCAGTACTTC. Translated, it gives CASSQHDPYEQYF.

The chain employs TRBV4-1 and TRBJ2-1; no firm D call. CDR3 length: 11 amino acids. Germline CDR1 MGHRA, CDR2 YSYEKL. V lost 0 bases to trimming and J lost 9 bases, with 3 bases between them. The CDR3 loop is CASSQESEQFF. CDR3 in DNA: TGCGCCAGCAGCCAAGAGAGTGAGCAGTTCTTC.

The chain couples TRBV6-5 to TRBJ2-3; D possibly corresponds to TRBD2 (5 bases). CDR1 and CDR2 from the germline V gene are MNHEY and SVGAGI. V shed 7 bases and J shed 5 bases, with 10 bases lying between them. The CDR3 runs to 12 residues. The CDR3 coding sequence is TGTGCCAGCACGGGGTCCGGAGATACGCAGTATTTT. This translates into CASTGSGDTQYF.

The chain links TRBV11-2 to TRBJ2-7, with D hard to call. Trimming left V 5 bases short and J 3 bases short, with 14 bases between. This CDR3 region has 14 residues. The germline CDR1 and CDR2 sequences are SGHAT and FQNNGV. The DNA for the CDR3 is TGTGCCAGCAGCCCCCCCCGTGGGCTCTACGAGCAGTACTTC. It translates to CASSPPRGLYEQYF.

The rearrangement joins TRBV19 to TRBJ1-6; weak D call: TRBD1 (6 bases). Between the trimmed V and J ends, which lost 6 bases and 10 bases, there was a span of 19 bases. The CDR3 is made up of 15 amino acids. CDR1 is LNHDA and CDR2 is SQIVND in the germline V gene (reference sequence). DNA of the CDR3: TGTGCCAGTAGCCCCCTTCTGGGGGCGGAATCACCCCTCCACTTT. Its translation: CASSPLLGAESPLHF.

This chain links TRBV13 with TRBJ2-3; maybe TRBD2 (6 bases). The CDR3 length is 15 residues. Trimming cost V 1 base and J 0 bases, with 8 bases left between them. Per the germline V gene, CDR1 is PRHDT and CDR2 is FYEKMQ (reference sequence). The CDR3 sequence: CASSLVAASTDTQYF. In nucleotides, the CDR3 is TGTGCCAGCAGCTTAGTAGCGGCTAGCACAGATACGCAGTATTTT.

CDR3 region: CSAGTGPGEQYF. In DNA form, the CDR3 reads TGCAGCGCCGGGACAGGGCCTGGGGAGCAGTACTTC. The V and J genes are TRBV29-1 and TRBJ2-7, with TRBD1 matching over 9 bases. J gave up 7 bases and V 7 bases, and 8 bases lay outside the gene matches. CDR3 length: 12 amino acids. Germline CDR1 SQVTM, CDR2 ANQGSEA.

CDR3 bases: TGCGCCAGCAGCCTAGAACCAAGCGGGGCGTACAATGAGCAGTTCTTC. This translates into CASSLEPSGAYNEQFF. The chain combines TRBV4-3 with TRBJ2-1, with 7 positions matching TRBD2. V shed 4 bases, J shed 4 bases, and the junction held 10 bases outside the gene matches. Germline V gene data show CDR1 as LGHNA and CDR2 as YSLEER. This CDR3 has 16 amino acids.

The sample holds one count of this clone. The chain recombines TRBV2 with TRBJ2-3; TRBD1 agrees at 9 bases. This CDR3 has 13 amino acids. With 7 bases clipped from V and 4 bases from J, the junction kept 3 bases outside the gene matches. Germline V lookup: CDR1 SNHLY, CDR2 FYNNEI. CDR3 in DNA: TGTGCCAGCAAGGGACAGGGTTCAGATACGCAGTATTTT. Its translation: CASKGQGSDTQYF.